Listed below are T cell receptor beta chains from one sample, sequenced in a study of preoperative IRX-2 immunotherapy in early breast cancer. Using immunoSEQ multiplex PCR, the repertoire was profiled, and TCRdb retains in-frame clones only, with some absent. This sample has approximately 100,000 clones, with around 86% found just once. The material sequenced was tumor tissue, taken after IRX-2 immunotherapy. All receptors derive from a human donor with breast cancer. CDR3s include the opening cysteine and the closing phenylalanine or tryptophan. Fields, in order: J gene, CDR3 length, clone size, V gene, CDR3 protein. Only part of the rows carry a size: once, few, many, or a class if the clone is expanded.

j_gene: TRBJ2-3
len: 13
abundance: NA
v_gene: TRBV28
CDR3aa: CASRDSSTDTQYF

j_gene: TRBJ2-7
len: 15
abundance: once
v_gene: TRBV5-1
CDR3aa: CASSLGDRSSYEQYF

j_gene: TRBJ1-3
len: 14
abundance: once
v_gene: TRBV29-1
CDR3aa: CSVVPASSGNTIYF

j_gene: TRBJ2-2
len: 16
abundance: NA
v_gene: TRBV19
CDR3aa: CASSPGGPVVTGELFF

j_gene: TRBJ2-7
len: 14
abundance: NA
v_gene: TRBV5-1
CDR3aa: CASTQTGGAYEQYF

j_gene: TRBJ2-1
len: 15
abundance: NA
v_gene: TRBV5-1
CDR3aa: CASSLTGTSGSLQFF

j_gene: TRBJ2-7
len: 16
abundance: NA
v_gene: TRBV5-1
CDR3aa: CASKTSPDSSAYEQYF

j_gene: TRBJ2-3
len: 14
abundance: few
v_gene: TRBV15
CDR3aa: CATSSGQATDTQYF

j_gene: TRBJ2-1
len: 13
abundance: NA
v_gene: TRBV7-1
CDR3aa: CASSLVTGGEQFF

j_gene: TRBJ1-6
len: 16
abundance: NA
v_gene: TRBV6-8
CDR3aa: CASSDQGSSYNSPLHF

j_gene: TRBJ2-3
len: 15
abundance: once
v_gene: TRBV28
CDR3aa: CASHTGGAYADTQYF

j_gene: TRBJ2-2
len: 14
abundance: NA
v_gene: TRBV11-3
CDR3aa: CASRTSGNTGELFF

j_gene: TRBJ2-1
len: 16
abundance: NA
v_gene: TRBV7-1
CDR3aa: CASSLSRASGYNEQFF

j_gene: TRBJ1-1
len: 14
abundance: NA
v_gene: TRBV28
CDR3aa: CASSSQGGRSEAFF

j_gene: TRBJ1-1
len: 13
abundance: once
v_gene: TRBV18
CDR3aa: CASSPRMNTEAFF

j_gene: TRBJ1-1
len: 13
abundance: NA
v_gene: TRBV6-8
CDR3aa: CAACRGGLTEAFF

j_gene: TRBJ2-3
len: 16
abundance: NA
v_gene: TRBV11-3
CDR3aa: CASSPLQGPSTDTQYF

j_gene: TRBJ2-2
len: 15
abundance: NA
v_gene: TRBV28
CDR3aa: CASSLGSPRVGELFF

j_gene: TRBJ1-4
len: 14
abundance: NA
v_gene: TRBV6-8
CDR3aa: CASSPSHGEEKLFF

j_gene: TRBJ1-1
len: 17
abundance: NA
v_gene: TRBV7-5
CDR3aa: CASNPGAGAVGSTEAFF

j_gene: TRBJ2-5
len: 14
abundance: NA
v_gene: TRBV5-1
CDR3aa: CASSSGTQQETQYF

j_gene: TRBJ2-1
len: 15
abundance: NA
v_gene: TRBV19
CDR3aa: CASNNIQGNYNEQFF

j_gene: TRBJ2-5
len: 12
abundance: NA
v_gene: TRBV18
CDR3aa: CASSPLGETQYF

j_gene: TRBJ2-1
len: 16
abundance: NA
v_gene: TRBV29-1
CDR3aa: CSVVRAVAASYNEQFF

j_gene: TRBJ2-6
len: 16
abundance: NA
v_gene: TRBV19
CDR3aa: CASSYVGGSGANVLTF

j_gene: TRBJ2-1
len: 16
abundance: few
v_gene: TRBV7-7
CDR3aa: CASSSEVGGGPTEQFF

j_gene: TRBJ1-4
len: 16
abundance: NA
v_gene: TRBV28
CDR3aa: CASSRGQVLRGEKLFF

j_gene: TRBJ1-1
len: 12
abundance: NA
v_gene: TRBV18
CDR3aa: CASSPAATEAFF

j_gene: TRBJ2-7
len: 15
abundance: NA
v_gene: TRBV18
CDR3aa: CASSHRGQGPYEQYF

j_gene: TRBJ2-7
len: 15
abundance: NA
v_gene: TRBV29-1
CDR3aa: CSVSYARSNSYEQYF

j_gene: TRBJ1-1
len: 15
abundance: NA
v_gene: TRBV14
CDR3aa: CASSPGSGLNTEAFF

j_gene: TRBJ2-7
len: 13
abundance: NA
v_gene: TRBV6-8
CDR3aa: CASRPGTGYEQYF

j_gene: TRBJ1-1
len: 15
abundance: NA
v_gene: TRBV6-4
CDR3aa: CASSTWGNSNTEAFF

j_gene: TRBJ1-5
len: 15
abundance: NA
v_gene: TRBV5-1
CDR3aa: CASSLEGRWDQPQHF

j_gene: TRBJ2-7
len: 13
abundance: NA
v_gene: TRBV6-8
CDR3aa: CASSYVGQTDTYF

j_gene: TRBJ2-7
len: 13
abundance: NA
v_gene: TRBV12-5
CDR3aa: CASGSGSSYEQYF

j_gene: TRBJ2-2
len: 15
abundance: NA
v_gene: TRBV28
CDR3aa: CASSPSGKDTGELFF

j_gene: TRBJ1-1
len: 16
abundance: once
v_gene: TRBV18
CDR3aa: CASSRGPADMNTEAFF

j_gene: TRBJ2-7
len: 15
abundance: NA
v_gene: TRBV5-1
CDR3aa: CASSLSGGWDYEQYF

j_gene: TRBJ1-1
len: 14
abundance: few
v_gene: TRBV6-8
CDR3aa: CASSYAMTGSEAFF